Listed here is a single T cell receptor beta chain. Its antigen is not identified. With 60 Vbeta and 13 Jbeta primers, the PCR was carried out. Assay: immunoSEQ multiplex PCR; the TCRdb copy retains only in-frame clones and omits some. This table has about 61,000 clones, 70% to 90% appearing once. This specimen belongs to a study of cytomegalovirus exposure and HLA in healthy donors. Study-level findings and limits: A cluster of highly shared sequence variants was likely a sequencing artifact.

Sequencing was carried out using PBMCs. This TCR derives from a man aged 25 to 40 in good health and CMV-seropositive.

CDR3 DNA sequence: TGTGCCAGCAGCCAAGTCGGACAGGGTGGATCCGAGCAGTACTTC. Translation gives CASSQVGQGGSEQYF. This chain links TRBV4-2 with TRBJ2-7; 8 nucleotides match TRBD1. V trimming: 1 base; J trimming: 6 bases; junction bases outside the gene matches: 8. Germline V gene sequence: CDR1 LGHNA, CDR2 YNFKEQ. The CDR3 consists of 15 residues.